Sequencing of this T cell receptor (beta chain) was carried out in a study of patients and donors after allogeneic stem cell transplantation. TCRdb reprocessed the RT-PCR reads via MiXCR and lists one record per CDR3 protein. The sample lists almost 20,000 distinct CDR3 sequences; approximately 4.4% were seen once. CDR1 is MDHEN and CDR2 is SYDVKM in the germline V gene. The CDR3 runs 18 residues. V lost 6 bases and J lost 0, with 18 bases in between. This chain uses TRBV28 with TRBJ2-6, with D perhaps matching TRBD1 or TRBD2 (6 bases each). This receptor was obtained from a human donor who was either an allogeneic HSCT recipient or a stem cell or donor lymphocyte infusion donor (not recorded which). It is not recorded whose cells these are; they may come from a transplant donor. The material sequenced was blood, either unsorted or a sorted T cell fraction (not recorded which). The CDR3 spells CASRPIWGAYSGANVLTF. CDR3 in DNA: TGTGCCAGCAGACCTATCTGGGGGGCATACTCTGGGGCCAACGTCCTGACTTTC. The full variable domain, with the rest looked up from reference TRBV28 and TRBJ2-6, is DVKVTQSSRYLVKRTGEKVFLECVQDMDHENMFWYRQDPGLGLRLIYFSYDVKMKEKGDIPEGYSVSREKKERFSLILESASTNQTSMYLCASRPIWGAYSGANVLTFGAGSRLTVL.